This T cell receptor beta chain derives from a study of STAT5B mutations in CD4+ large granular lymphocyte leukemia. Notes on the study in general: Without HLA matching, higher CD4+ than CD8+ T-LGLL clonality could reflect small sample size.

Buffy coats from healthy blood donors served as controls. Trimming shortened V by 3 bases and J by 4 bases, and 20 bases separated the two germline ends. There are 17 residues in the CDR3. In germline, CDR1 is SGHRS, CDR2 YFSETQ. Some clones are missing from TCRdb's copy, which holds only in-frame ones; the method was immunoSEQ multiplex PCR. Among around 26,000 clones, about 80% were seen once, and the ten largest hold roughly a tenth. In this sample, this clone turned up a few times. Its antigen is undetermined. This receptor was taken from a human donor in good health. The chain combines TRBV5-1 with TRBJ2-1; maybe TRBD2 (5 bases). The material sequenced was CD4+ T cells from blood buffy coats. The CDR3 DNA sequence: TGCGCCAGCAGCTCGAATTTCCGGGATCCTATTTACAATGAGCAGTTCTTC. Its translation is CASSSNFRDPIYNEQFF.